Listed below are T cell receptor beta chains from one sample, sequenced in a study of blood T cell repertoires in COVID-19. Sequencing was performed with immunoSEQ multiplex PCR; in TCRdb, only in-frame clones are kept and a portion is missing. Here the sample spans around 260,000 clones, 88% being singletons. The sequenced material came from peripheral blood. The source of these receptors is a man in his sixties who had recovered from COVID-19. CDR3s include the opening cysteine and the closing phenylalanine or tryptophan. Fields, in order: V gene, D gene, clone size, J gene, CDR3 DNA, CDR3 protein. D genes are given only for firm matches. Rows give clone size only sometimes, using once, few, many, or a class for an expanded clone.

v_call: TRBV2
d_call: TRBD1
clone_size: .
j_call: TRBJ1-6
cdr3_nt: TGTGCCAGCACGACAGGGGGCCAGGCTGAATCACCCCTCCACTTT
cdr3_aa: CASTTGGQAESPLHF

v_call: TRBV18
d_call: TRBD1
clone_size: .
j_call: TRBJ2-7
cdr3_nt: TGTGCCAGCTCGCCGGGACAGGGGGGAACCTACGAGCAGTACTTC
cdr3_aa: CASSPGQGGTYEQYF

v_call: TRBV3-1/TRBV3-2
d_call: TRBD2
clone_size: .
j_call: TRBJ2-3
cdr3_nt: TGTGCCAGCAGCCTTCTTAGCGGGGGGGCGAATACGCAGTATTTT
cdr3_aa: CASSLLSGGANTQYF

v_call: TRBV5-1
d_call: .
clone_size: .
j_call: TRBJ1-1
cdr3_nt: TGCGCCAGCAGCTTGTATGAGGGGGTTATGAACACTGAAGCTTTCTTT
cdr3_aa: CASSLYEGVMNTEAFF

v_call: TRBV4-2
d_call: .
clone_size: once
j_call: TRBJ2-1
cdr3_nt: TGTGCCAGCAGCCAAGTCGGCGGGGACAATGAGCAGTTCTTC
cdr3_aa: CASSQVGGDNEQFF

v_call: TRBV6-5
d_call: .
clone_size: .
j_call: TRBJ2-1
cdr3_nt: TGTGCCAGCAGTTACGTCCCTGCGAGCTCCTACAATGAGCAGTTCTTC
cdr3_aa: CASSYVPASSYNEQFF

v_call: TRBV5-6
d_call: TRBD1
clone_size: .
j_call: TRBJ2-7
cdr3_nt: TGTGCCAGCAGCTTGCTACAGGGGGCAATCGACGAGCAGTACTTC
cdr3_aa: CASSLLQGAIDEQYF

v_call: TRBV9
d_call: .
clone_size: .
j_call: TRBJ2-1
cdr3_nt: TGTGCCAGCAGCGTGGGGACACTTTACAATGAGCAGTTCTTC
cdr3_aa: CASSVGTLYNEQFF

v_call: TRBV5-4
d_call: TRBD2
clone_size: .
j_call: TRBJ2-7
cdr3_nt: TGTGCCAGCAGCTTGAGTCGAGCGGGGAACTACGAGCAGTACTTC
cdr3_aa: CASSLSRAGNYEQYF

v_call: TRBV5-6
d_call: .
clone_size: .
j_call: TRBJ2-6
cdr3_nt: TGTGCCAGCAGGTTTAGGGGTTCTGGGGCCAACGTCCTGACTTTC
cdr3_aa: CASRFRGSGANVLTF

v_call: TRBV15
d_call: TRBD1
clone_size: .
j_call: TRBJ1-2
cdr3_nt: TGTGCCACCAGTCCTACAGGGGCTAACTATGGCTACACCTTC
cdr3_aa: CATSPTGANYGYTF

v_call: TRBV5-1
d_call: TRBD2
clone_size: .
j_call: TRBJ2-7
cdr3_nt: TGCGCCAGCAGGGCCGGGGTAGAGCGGGGGCGGCCGGAAACCTACGAGCAGTACTTC
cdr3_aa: CASRAGVERGRPETYEQYF

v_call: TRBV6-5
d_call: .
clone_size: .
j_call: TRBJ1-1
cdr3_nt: TGTGCCAGCACCCCCGGGGGGAACACTGAAGCTTTCTTT
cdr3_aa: CASTPGGNTEAFF

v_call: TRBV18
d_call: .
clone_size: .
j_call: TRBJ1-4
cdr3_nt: TGTGCCAGTTCTCGGGGGAATGAAAAACTGTTTTTT
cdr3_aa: CASSRGNEKLFF

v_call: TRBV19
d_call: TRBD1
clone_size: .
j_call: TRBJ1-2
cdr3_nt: TGTGCCAGTATTGTACAGGGGTCGCGAACTCTTAACTATGGCTACACCTTC
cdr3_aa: CASIVQGSRTLNYGYTF

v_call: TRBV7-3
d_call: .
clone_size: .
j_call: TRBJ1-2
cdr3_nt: TGTGCCAGCAGCTTAGATTCGGGGGTGAACTATGGCTACACCTTC
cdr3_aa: CASSLDSGVNYGYTF

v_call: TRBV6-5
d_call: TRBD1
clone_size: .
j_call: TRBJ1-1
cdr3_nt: TGTGCCAGCAGGGCCGGGACAGGGGGCACTGAAGCTTTCTTT
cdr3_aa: CASRAGTGGTEAFF

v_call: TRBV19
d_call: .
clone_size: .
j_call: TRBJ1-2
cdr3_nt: TGTGCCAGTAGTTCCTACAACTCCGGGACTTCAAGAAGCTACACCTTC
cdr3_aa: CASSSYNSGTSRSYTF

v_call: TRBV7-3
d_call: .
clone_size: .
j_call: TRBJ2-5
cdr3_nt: TGTGCCAGCAGCTTAACTCGCACTAGGGAAGAGACCCAGTACTTC
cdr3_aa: CASSLTRTREETQYF

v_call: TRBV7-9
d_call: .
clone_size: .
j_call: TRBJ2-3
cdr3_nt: TGTGCCAGCAGCTTGGGGGGAGCCACAGATACGCAGTATTTT
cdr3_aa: CASSLGGATDTQYF

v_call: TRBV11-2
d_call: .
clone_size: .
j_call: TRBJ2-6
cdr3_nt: TGTGCCAGCAGCTTAGAGGTTGCAGGGTCCTTCCTTTCTGGGGCCAACGTCCTGACTTTC
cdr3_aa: CASSLEVAGSFLSGANVLTF

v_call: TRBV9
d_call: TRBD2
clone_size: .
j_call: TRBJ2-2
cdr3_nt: TGTGCCAGCAGCGTTCCTCTAGCGGGTGAAAACACCGGGGAGCTGTTTTTT
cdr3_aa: CASSVPLAGENTGELFF